This TCR beta chain was obtained from a study of T cells in Graves' hyperthyroidism and ophthalmopathy. Between the trimmed V and J ends, which lost 2 bases and 4 bases, there was a span of 14 bases. The CDR3 extends over 15 amino acids. Per the germline V gene, CDR1 is KGHSH and CDR2 is LQKENI. Study-level points and caveats: Blood held most thyroid clonotypes expanded above 0.001 frequency. A model built on 13 V-J features separated ophthalmopathy from stable hyperthyroidism.

TCR beta CDR3 region amplification was performed from RNA transcripts. HTBI primers were used for first-round RT-PCR of the TCR CDR3. TCRdb analysed the multiplex PCR reads with MiXCR anew, one entry per CDR3 protein. This table holds approximately 600,000 distinct CDR3 sequences, about 20% found once. This clonotype was detected only a few times. The target antigen is unknown. The receptor was derived from a man aged 30 to 39 with Graves' ophthalmopathy. Sequenced: blood. This chain connects TRBV18 to TRBJ2-5; TRBD1 is a possible D gene (5 bases). CDR3 protein: CASSPVAQGRETQYF. CDR3 nucleotide sequence: TGTGCCAGCTCACCAGTGGCGCAGGGAAGAGAGACCCAGTACTTC.